A selection of T cell receptor beta chains follows, all from one sample in a study of memory CD8 T cells in hepatitis C reinfection. Generated by immunoSEQ multiplex PCR, the TCRdb table keeps only in-frame clones and is missing some. The table records 35,000 to 55,000 clones, approximately 90% of them present only once. The sample consisted of naive CD8+ T cells sorted from blood. All receptors come from a man between 18 and 35 years old with hepatitis C virus infection. Both conserved end residues are part of each CDR3. The D gene is left open where the match is weak. Clone size is shown for a subset of rows, as once, few, many or a class of expanded clone.

j_call | v_call | clone_size | d_call | cdr3_nt | cdr3_aa
TRBJ1-1 | TRBV7-9 | few | TRBD1 | TGTGCCAGCAGATCATTACAGGGGTTAGCTTTCTTT | CASRSLQGLAFF
TRBJ1-4 | TRBV6-5 | - | TRBD1 | TGTGCCAGCAGTGAATTGGACAGGGATGAAAAACTGTTTTTT | CASSELDRDEKLFF
TRBJ2-2 | TRBV10-3 | - | - | TGTGCCATCAGTGATGAGACATCGAACACCGGGGAGCTGTTTTTT | CAISDETSNTGELFF
TRBJ2-1 | TRBV19 | - | TRBD1 | TGTGCCAGTACGAGACAGGGTCCCTACAATGAGCAGTTCTTC | CASTRQGPYNEQFF
TRBJ2-1 | TRBV4-1 | - | TRBD2 | TGCGCCAGCAGCCAAGGGGGCCTAGCGGGAGCGAATAATGAGCAGTTCTTC | CASSQGGLAGANNEQFF
TRBJ1-4 | TRBV9 | - | - | TGTGCCAGCAGCGTAGGTACGGGAGTAGTCGAAAAACTGTTTTTT | CASSVGTGVVEKLFF
TRBJ2-1 | TRBV4-3 | - | TRBD2 | TGCGCCAGCAGCCAAGATGTGCCGGGACTAGCGGGGGGGGTCTCCTACAATGAGCAGTTCTTC | CASSQDVPGLAGGVSYNEQFF
TRBJ2-3 | TRBV7-8 | - | TRBD2 | TGTGCCAGCAGCTACGACCGTAGCGGGGGCACAGATACGCAGTATTTT | CASSYDRSGGTDTQYF
TRBJ2-1 | TRBV6-6 | - | TRBD2 | TGTGCCAGCAGCCCATCCGGGACTAGCGGGATTAATGAGCAGTTCTTC | CASSPSGTSGINEQFF
TRBJ2-5 | TRBV9 | - | TRBD2 | TGTGCCAGCAGCGTAGAGGGTAGCGGGGGACCGCAAGAGACCCAGTACTTC | CASSVEGSGGPQETQYF
TRBJ2-7 | TRBV11-2 | - | TRBD2 | TGTGCCAGCAGCTCCGGGACTAGCGGTTACGAGCAGTACTTC | CASSSGTSGYEQYF
TRBJ1-2 | TRBV6-1 | - | - | TGTGCCAGCAGATCCGGGTCCTATGGCTACACCTTC | CASRSGSYGYTF
TRBJ2-2 | TRBV5-8 | - | TRBD1 | TGTGCCAGCAGTTTCAGGGGGCCGGTCGGGGAGCTGTTTTTT | CASSFRGPVGELFF
TRBJ2-7 | TRBV5-4 | - | TRBD2 | TGTGCCAGCAGCTTGGCGGGACTAGGAACCTACGAGCAGTACTTC | CASSLAGLGTYEQYF
TRBJ2-1 | TRBV27 | - | - | TGTGCCAGCAGTTTAATGTCTAGCCGATCCTACAATGAGCAGTTCTTC | CASSLMSSRSYNEQFF
TRBJ2-3 | TRBV27 | - | - | TGTGCCAGCAGTTCCCTTGGAGGCACAGATACGCAGTATTTT | CASSSLGGTDTQYF
TRBJ2-1 | TRBV13 | - | - | TGTGCCAGCAGCTTAGGGCGGGGCCCCTACAATGAGCAGTTCTTC | CASSLGRGPYNEQFF
TRBJ2-1 | TRBV11-2 | - | TRBD2 | TGTGCCAGCAGCCCTTGGGCGGGGGAAGGCAATGAGCAGTTCTTC | CASSPWAGEGNEQFF
TRBJ1-6 | TRBV19 | - | TRBD1 | TGTGCCAGTAGCAAAGGGACAGATTATTCACCCCTCCACTTT | CASSKGTDYSPLHF
TRBJ2-1 | TRBV7-9 | - | - | TGTGCCAGCAGCTCCCCGCTAGGCAATGAGCAGTTCTTC | CASSSPLGNEQFF
TRBJ1-1 | TRBV19 | - | - | TGTGCCAGTAGTATATCTCGGAACACTGAAGCTTTCTTT | CASSISRNTEAFF
TRBJ1-4 | TRBV28 | - | - | TGTGCCAGCAGTTTATTGGAGGCAACTAATGAAAAACTGTTTTTT | CASSLLEATNEKLFF
TRBJ2-7 | TRBV5-6 | few | - | TGTGCCAGCAGCTTTGGGAGCTCCTACGAGCAGTACTTC | CASSFGSSYEQYF
TRBJ1-1 | TRBV5-6 | - | TRBD1 | TGTGCCAGCAGCCACGACAGGGACATCACTGAAGCTTTCTTT | CASSHDRDITEAFF
TRBJ2-5 | TRBV6-6 | - | - | TGTGCCAGCAGTTACGGCCCCGGAGGGACCCAGTACTTC | CASSYGPGGTQYF
TRBJ1-1 | TRBV28 | once | TRBD1 | TGTGCCAGCAGTTTTCTTGAACAGGGGGCAATGAACACTGAAGCTTTCTTT | CASSFLEQGAMNTEAFF
TRBJ1-6 | TRBV7-9 | - | - | TGTGCCAGCAGCTTAGATCCCGGTTCACCCCTCCACTTT | CASSLDPGSPLHF
TRBJ2-1 | TRBV7-9 | - | - | TGTGCCAGCAGCCTTTACTACAATGAGCAGTTCTTC | CASSLYYNEQFF
TRBJ2-3 | TRBV7-9 | - | - | TGTGCCAGCAGCCTCCCCGCCCCCCCGGCAGGGCTCACAGATACGCAGTATTTT | CASSLPAPPAGLTDTQYF
TRBJ2-1 | TRBV5-1 | - | - | TGCGCCAGCAGCTTGGAAGGGAGCGCCTACAATGAGCAGTTCTTC | CASSLEGSAYNEQFF
TRBJ2-2 | TRBV27 | - | - | TGTGCCAGCAGTTTAATGGGGGCAGGAACCGGGGAGCTGTTTTTT | CASSLMGAGTGELFF
TRBJ1-3 | TRBV7-9 | - | - | TGTGCCAGCAGCTTAAACATAGGGGCTGGAAACACCATATATTTT | CASSLNIGAGNTIYF
TRBJ2-3 | TRBV13 | - | - | TGTGCCAGCAGCTTAACGGGGATCAGCACAGATACGCAGTATTTT | CASSLTGISTDTQYF
TRBJ1-4 | TRBV27 | few | - | TGTGCCAGCAGTCGGGATGCAAGCTCGGCAACTAATGAAAAACTGTTTTTT | CASSRDASSATNEKLFF
TRBJ2-3 | TRBV7-9 | - | TRBD2 | TGTGCCAGCAGCTTTAGTGCGGGGGGTCCGGATACGCAGTATTTT | CASSFSAGGPDTQYF
TRBJ2-1 | TRBV29-1 | - | - | TGCAGCGTTGTTTTAGCGACATACAATGAGCAGTTCTTC | CSVVLATYNEQFF
TRBJ2-7 | TRBV9 | once | TRBD2 | TGTGCCAGCAGCGTAGCCGGAGGGCGGGAGGGGGGAGAGCAGTACTTC | CASSVAGGREGGEQYF
TRBJ2-1 | TRBV5-1 | once | TRBD1 | TGCGCCAGCAGCCAGGGACAGGGGTACAATGAGCAGTTCTTC | CASSQGQGYNEQFF
TRBJ2-2 | TRBV4-3 | - | TRBD2 | TGCGCCAGCAGCTCCCAACTAGCGGGGGGGATAAACACCGGGGAGCTGTTTTTT | CASSSQLAGGINTGELFF
TRBJ1-1 | TRBV4-3 | - | - | TGCGCCAGCAGCCAAGAATGGGAGGTGGTGAACACTGAAGCTTTCTTT | CASSQEWEVVNTEAFF
TRBJ1-1 | TRBV19 | - | TRBD1 | TGTGCCAGTAGTTCCAAACAGGGGGTGACTGAAGCTTTCTTT | CASSSKQGVTEAFF
TRBJ2-7 | TRBV4-1 | - | - | TGCGCCAGCAGCCAAGTTACGGGAACACCCTACGAGCAGTACTTC | CASSQVTGTPYEQYF
TRBJ1-4 | TRBV10-2 | - | - | TGCGCCAGCAGGGGGACTTTCGGCACTAATGAAAAACTGTTTTTT | CASRGTFGTNEKLFF
TRBJ2-5 | TRBV29-1 | - | - | TGCAGCGTTGAGTGGTCAGGTGGGCAAGAGACCCAGTACTTC | CSVEWSGGQETQYF
TRBJ2-7 | TRBV4-3 | - | TRBD2 | TGCGCCAGCACCCCTTTAGCGGGAAGGTACGAGCAGTACTTC | CASTPLAGRYEQYF
TRBJ2-3 | TRBV5-4 | - | - | TGTGCCAGCAGCTTGGTAGCAGATACGCAGTATTTT | CASSLVADTQYF
TRBJ2-5 | TRBV2 | once | - | TGTGCCAGCAGTGAACGGGGGATCGAGACCCAGTACTTC | CASSERGIETQYF
TRBJ2-5 | TRBV5-1 | once | TRBD2 | TGCGCCAGCAGCTCGGGACTAGCGGGACAAGAGACCCAGTACTTC | CASSSGLAGQETQYF
TRBJ2-5 | TRBV7-9 | - | TRBD2 | TGTGCCAGCAGCTTACGGACTAGCGGGAGGGCCCGGCAAGAGACCCAGTACTTC | CASSLRTSGRARQETQYF
TRBJ1-6 | TRBV4-1 | - | TRBD1 | TGCGCCAGCAGCCCGACAGGGCTCAACTCCTATAATTCACCCCTCCACTTT | CASSPTGLNSYNSPLHF
TRBJ2-5 | TRBV5-6 | - | TRBD2 | TGTGCCAGCAGCTTGGTAGCTAGCGGTATACAAGAGACCCAGTACTTC | CASSLVASGIQETQYF
TRBJ2-2 | TRBV7-3 | - | - | TGTGCCAGCAGCTCCCCTAGGAGCCGGGACTGGAACACCGGGGAGCTGTTTTTT | CASSSPRSRDWNTGELFF
TRBJ2-2 | TRBV28 | - | - | TGTGCCAGCAGTTTACTCGTGGAGGGGTATATTGAGACCGGGGAGCTGTTTTTT | CASSLLVEGYIETGELFF
TRBJ2-1 | TRBV15 | - | - | TGTGCCACCAGCAGTACTCCTTCCTACAATGAGCAGTTCTTC | CATSSTPSYNEQFF
TRBJ2-6 | TRBV15 | - | - | TGTGCCACCAGCCCACCGCAGAGGGGGGCCAACGTCCTGACTTTC | CATSPPQRGANVLTF
TRBJ1-4 | TRBV7-9 | - | TRBD1 | TGTGCCAGCAGCCCACTACAGGGGGCCACTAATGAAAAACTGTTTTTT | CASSPLQGATNEKLFF
TRBJ2-7 | TRBV6-5 | - | - | TGTGCCAGCAGTCCCTATCCCTACTACGAGCAGTACTTC | CASSPYPYYEQYF
TRBJ2-1 | TRBV27 | - | - | TGTGCCAGCAGTCCCTCCCCGAGCCCGTCCAACAATGAGCAGTTCTTC | CASSPSPSPSNNEQFF